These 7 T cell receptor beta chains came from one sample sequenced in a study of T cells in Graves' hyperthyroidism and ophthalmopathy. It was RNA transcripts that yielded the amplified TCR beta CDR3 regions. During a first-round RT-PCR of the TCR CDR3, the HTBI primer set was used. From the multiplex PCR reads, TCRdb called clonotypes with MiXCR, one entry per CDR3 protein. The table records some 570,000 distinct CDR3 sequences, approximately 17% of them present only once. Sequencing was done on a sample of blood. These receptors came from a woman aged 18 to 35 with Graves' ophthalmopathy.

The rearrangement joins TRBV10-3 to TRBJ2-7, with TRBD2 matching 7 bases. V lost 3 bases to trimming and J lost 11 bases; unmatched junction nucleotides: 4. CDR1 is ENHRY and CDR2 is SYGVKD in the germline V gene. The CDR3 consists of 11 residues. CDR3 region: CAISEGTTEYF. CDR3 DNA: TGTGCCATCAGTGAAGGGACTACGGAGTACTTC.

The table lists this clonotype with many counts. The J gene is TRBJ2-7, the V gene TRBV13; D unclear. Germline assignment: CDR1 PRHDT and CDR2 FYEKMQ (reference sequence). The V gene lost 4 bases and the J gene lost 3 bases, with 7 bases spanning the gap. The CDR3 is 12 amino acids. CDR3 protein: CASSSVHYEQYF. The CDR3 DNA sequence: TGTGCCAGCAGCTCGGTCCACTACGAGCAGTACTTC.

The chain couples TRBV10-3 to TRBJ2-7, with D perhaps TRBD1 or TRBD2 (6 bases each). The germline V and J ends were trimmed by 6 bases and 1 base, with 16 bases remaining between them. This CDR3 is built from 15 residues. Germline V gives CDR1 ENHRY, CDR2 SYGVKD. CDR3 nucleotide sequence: TGTGCCATCAGCCCCCGAGAGGGGGGATCCTACGAGCAGTACTTC. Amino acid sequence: CAISPREGGSYEQYF.

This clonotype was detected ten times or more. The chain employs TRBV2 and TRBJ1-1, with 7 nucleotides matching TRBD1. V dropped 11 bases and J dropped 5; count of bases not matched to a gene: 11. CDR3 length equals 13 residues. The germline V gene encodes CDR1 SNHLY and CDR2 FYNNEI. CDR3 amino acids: CAGRDSVYTEAFF. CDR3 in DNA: TGTGCCGGCCGGGACAGTGTTTATACTGAAGCTTTCTTT.

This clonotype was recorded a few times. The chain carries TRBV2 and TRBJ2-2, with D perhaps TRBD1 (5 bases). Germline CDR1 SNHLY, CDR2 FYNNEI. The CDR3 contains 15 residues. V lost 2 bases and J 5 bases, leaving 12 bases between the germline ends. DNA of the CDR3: TGTGCCAGCAGTGAAAGGTTGCAGGGTACCGGGGAGCTGTTTTTT. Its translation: CASSERLQGTGELFF.

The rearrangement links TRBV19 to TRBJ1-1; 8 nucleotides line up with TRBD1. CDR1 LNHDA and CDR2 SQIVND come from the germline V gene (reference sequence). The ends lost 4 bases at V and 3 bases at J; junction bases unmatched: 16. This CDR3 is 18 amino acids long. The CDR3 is CASSTDRARPSRHTEAFF. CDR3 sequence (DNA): TGTGCCAGTAGTACGGACAGGGCCCGACCATCGCGGCACACTGAAGCTTTCTTT. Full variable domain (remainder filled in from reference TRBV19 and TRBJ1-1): DGGITQSPKYLFRKEGQNVTLSCEQNLNHDAMYWYRQDPGQGLRLIYYSQIVNDFQKGDIAEGYSVSREKKESFPLTVTSAQKNPTAFYLCASSTDRARPSRHTEAFFGQGTRLTVV.

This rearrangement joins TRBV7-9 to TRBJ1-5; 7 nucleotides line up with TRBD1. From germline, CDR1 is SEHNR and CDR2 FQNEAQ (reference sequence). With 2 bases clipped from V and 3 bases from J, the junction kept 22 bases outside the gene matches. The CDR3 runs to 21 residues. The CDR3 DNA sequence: TGTGCCAGCAGCTTATCTTGGGGCCCCGGGGTCCAGGGACAGCACAATCAGCCCCAGCATTTT. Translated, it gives CASSLSWGPGVQGQHNQPQHF.